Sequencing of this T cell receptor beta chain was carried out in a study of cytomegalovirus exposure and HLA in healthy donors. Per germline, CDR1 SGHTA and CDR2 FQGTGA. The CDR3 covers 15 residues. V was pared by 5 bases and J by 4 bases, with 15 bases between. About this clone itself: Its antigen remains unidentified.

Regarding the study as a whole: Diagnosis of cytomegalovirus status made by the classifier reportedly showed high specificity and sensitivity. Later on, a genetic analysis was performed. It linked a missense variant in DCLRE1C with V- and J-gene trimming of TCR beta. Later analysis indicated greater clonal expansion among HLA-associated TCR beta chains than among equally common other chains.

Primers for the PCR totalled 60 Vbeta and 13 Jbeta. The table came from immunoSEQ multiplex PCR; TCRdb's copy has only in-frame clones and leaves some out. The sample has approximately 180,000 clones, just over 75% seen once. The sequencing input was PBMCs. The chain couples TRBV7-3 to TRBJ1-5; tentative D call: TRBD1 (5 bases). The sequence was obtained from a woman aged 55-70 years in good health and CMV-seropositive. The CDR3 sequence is CASSPRGGSNQPQHF. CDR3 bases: TGTGCCAGCAGCCCTCGGGGGGGGTCGAATCAGCCCCAGCATTTT.